These T cell receptor beta chains were read from a single sample in a study of metastatic and nonmetastatic thyroid tumors. TCRdb ran MiXCR on the PCR reads. Altogether 25,000 to 30,000 clones are present, 20% to 25% being singletons, with the ten largest covering approximately 25%. Source material: blood. The receptors stem from a male donor with papillary thyroid cancer or a benign thyroid nodule (not recorded which). Some clones in this sample may be carry-over from other donors' samples. The conserved cysteine and the conserved F or W are not part of the CDR3 here. The D gene is left open where the match is weak.

>TRBD2|TRBV7-3
ASSLLAGDGNEQF
>.|TRBV20-1
SARSTRSITYNEQF
>.|TRBV12-3/TRBV12-4
ASSSNRDQPQH
>TRBD2|TRBV6-1
ASSWELAGTDTQY
>TRBD1|TRBV7-6
ASSLVGAAGGVGDYT
>TRBD1|TRBV7-9
ASSRTGQGYGYT
>.|TRBV20-1
IARSYGYS
>.|TRBV7-9
ASSLMNRDV
>.|TRBV7-2
AGSLYMRNTEAF
>.|TRBV6-1
ASSLSGVSGNTIY
>TRBD1|TRBV11-2
ASSLVGTGKSGNTIY
>.|TRBV2
ASSDLLAKNIQY
>TRBD2|TRBV7-2
ASSLFRLSGSVGNEQF
>.|TRBV20-1
SAPDSYEQY
>.|TRBV19
ASRDRGGNTEAF
>TRBD1|TRBV20-1
SARAWGQGEQY